This TCR beta chain was identified in a study of brain T cells in children with intractable seizures (dated by TCRdb to the early 2020s). Broadly, across the study: A NanoString immunology panel was first used to screen resected brain tissue from about 56 pediatric epilepsy surgery cases for immune gene transcripts. Of the roughly 12 selected surgery cases, pre-surgery blood was also sequenced for eight, so four had brain tissue only. Here is what the overall study found, with its caveats: The patients' HCMV serostatus was not known, and viral specificity was inferred solely from CDR3 sequence similarity. Because sequencing depth differed between pre- and post-surgery blood, the absence of clones from the pre-surgery sample may reflect undersampling.

According to the study, the label for this sample's time point signals: blood from clinic visit 5 months post-surgery; TSC patient then seizure free. The surgery cases that showed the highest brain T cell transcript signatures were chosen for TCR beta chain sequencing of brain tissue, and of blood when it was available. Patients had been treated with at least one anti-epileptic drug before surgery. TCR-sequenced patients were children with drug-resistant epilepsy due to tuberous sclerosis complex, focal cortical dysplasia, Rasmussen encephalitis or hemimegalencephaly. Bulk genomic DNA was extracted from unsorted brain tissue and whole blood with the Monarch genomic DNA purification kit. In the case of this clone: The target of this receptor is not known. Base qualities are missing; no much larger clone stands one base away.

Reading the germline V gene gives CDR1 SGHRS and CDR2 YFSETQ. V and J are truncated by 0 bases and 4 bases respectively, leaving an intervening sequence of 13 bases. Including cysteine and phenylalanine, the CDR3 has 15 amino acids. The sequence is cut down to CDR3 DNA, 45 bases in frame from base 1. The immunoSEQ assay was used to generate TCR beta chain sequences from genomic DNA. Per the authors' processing: Any CDR3 sequence that did not begin with the conserved framework cysteine at position 104 was removed by hand. To get clonality, the normalized Shannon's Diversity Index was subtracted from one, giving values from 0 (maximal diversity) to 1 (oligoclonal). Chi-squared comparison-of-proportions tests were used to check whether the frequency of the same CDR3 differed between samples, for example brain versus blood. Public clonotypes were found through immuneACCESS searches, while the VDJdb browser was used to judge similarity to known antiviral clonotypes. Here the immuneACCESS table is served through TCRdb, limited to in-frame sequences with V and J called. Missing clones are a known gap in these copies; in checked studies unresolved V genes cover under half, and the rest lacks a known reason. The V and J calls and clone size are taken from that table; D and trimming were inferred from the DNA. The sample data list under 400,000 clones, and over 90% of these were observed just once. The top ten constitute 4.5% to 7% of the sample.

The chain employs TRBV5-1 and TRBJ1-2; a confident D gene designation cannot be given. The material sequenced was peripheral blood, taken roughly 5 months after surgery. This TCR was sampled from a boy less than two years old with tuberous sclerosis and intractable seizures. CDR3 sequence: CASSLGTDGPYGYTF. The sequenced DNA: TGCGCCAGCAGCTTGGGGACGGACGGGCCCTATGGCTACACCTTC.